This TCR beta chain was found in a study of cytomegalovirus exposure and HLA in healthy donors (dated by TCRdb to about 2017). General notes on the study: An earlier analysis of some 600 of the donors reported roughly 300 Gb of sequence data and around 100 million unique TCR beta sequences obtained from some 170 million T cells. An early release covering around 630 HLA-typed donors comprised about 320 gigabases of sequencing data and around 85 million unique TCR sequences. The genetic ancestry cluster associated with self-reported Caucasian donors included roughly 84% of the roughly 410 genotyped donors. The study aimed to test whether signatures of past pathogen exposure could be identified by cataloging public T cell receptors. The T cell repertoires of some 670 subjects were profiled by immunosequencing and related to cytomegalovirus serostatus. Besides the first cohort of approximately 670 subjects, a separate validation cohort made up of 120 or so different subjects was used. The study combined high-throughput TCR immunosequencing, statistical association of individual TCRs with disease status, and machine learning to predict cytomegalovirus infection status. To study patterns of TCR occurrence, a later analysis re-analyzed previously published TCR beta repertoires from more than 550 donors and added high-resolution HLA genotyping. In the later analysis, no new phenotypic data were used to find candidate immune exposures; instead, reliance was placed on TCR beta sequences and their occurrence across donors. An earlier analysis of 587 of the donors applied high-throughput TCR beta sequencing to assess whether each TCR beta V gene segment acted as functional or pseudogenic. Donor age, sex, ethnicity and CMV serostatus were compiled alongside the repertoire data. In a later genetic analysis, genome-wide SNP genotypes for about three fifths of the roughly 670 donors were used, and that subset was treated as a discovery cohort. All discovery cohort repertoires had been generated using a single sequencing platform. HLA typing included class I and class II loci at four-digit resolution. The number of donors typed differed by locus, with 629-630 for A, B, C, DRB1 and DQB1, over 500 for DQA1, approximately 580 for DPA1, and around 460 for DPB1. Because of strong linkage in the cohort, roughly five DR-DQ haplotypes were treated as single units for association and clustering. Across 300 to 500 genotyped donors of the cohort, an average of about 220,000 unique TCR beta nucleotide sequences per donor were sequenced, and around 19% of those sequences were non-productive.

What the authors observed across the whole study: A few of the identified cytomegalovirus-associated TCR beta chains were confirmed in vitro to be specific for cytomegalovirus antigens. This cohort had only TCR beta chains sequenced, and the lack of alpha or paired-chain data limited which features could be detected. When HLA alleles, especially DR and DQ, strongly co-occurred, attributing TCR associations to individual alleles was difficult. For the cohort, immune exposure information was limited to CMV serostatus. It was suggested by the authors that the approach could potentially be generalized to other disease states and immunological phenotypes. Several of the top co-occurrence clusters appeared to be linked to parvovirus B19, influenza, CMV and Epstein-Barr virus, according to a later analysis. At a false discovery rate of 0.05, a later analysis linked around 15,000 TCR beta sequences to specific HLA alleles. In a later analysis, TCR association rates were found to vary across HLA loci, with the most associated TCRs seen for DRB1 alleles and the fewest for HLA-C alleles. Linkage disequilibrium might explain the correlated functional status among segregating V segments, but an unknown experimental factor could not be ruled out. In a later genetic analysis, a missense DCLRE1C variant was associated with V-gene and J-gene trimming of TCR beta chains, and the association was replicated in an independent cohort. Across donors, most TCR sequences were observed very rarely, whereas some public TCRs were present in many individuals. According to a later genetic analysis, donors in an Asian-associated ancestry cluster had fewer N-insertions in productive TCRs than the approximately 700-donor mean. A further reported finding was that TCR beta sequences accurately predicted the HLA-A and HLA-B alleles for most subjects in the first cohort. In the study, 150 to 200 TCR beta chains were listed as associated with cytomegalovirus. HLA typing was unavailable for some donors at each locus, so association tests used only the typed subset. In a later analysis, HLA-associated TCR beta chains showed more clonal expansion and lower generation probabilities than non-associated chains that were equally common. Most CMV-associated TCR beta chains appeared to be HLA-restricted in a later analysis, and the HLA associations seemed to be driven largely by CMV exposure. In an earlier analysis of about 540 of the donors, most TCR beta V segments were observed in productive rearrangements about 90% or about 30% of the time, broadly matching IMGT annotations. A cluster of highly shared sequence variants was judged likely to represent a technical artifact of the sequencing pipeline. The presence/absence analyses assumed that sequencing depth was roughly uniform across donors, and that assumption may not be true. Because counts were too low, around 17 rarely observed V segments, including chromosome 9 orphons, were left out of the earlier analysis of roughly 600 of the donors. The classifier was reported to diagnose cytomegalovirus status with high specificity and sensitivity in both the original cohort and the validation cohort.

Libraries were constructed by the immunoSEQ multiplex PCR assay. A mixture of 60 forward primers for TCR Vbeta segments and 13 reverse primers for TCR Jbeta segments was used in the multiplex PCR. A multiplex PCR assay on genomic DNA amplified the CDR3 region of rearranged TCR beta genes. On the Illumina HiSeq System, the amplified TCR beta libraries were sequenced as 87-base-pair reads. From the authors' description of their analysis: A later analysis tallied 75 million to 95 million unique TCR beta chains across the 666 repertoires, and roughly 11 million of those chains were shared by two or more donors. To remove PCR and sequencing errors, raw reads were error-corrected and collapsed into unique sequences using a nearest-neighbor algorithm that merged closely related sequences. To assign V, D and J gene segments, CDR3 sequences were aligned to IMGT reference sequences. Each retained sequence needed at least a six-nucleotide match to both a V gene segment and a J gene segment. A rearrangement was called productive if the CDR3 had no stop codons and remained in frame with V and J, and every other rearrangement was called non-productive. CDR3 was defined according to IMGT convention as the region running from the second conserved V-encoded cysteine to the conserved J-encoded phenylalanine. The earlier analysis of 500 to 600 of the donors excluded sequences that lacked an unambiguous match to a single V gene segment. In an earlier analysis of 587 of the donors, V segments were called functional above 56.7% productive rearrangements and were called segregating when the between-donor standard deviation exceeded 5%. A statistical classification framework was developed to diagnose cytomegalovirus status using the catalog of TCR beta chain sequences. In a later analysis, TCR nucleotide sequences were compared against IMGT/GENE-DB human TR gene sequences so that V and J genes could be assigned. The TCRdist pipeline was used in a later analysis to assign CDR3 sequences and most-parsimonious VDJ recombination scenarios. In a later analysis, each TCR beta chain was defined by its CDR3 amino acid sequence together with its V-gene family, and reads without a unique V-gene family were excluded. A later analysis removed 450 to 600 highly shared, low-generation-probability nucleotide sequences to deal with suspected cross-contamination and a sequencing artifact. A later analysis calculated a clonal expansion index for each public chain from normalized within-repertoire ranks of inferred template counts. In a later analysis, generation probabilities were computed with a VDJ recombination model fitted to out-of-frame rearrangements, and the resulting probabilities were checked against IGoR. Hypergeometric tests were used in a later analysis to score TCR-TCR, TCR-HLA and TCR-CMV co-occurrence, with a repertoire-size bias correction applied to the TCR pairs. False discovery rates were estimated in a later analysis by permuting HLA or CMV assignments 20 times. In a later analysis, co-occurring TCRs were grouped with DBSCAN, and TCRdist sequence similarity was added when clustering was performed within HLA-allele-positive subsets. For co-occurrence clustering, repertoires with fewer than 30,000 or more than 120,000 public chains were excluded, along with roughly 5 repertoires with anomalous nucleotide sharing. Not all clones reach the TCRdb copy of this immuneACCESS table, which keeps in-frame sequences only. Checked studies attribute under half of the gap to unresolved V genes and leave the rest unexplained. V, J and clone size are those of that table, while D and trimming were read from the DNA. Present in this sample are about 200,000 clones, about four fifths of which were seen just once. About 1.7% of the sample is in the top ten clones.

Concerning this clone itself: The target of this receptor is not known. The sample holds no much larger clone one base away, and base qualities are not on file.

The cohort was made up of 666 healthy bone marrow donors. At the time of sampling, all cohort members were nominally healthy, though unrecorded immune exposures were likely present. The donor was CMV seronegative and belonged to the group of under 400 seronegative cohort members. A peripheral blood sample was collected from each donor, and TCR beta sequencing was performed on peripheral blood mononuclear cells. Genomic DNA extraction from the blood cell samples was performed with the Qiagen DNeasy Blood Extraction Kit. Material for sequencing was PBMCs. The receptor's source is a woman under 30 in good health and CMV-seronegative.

In nucleotide form, the sequence is TGTGCCAGCAGCTCTGAACAGGGAGCCTTTTGGGGCTACACCTTC. It translates as CASSSEQGAFWGYTF. In this chain, TRBV7-2 is recombined with TRBJ1-2; 6 matching bases give a weak D call of TRBD1. At the junction V is shortened by 4 bases and J by 8 bases, with 20 bases in between. There are 15 amino acids in the CDR3, from cysteine to phenylalanine inclusive. CDR3 DNA only is kept here, 45 bases in frame from base 1. The germline V gene provides CDR1 SGHTA and CDR2 FQGNSA.